The 5 T cell receptor beta chains in this list originate from one sample, sequenced in a study of T cell repertoires in cytomegalovirus infection (dated by TCRdb to between 2019 and 2020). The run used an Illumina HiSeq 1500. In TCRdb, the public reads were trimmed at Q25 with fastp and aligned with MiXCR, with productive beta chains retained. Entries that share a CDR3 protein sequence are merged under the most common genes and DNA. The sample table records hundreds of thousands of distinct CDR3 sequences; around a third of these occur just once. Roughly 20% of the sample is in the top ten clones. This specimen's treatment or condition label, per the study, means: in vitro stimulation with specific CMV peptide epitopes to enrich CMV-specific T cells. No antigen has been identified for these receptors. The material sequenced was cultured PBMCs, taken from culture after CMV antigen stimulation. The receptors were sampled from a human donor in good health (CMV status not recorded). Some clones in this sample may be carry-over from other donors' samples.

The chain couples TRBV6-1 to TRBJ2-7; 7 nucleotides match TRBD2. Germline loops: CDR1 MNHNS, CDR2 SASEGT. The length of the CDR3 is 15 residues. The V and J ends lost 6 bases and 2 bases, in that order; junction bases with no gene match: 10. In nucleotides, the CDR3 is TGTGCCAGCAGCTCCCGGGGGGATGGGACCTACGAGCAGTACTTC. As protein: CASSSRGDGTYEQYF.

V and J are TRBV20-1 and TRBJ1-5; D may be TRBD1 (6 bases). V lost 7 bases and J lost 3, with 13 bases in between. There are 13 residues in the CDR3. The germline CDR1 and CDR2 sequences are DFQATT and SNEGSKA (reference sequence). CDR3 amino acids: CSGARDTNQPQHF. Written as DNA, the CDR3 is TGCAGTGGGGCACGGGACACCAATCAGCCCCAGCATTTT.

This rearrangement joins TRBV2 to TRBJ2-5; 14 bases align to TRBD2. The CDR3 is 15 amino acids. The V and J ends lost 8 bases and 4 bases, in that order; junction bases with no gene match: 6. Germline V lookup: CDR1 SNHLY, CDR2 FYNNEI. The CDR3 sequence is CASARGLAGVETQYF. CDR3 nucleotide sequence: TGTGCCAGCGCCCGGGGACTAGCGGGAGTAGAGACCCAGTACTTC.

The chain is built from TRBV11-2 and TRBJ2-3; no firm D call. From germline, CDR1 is SGHAT and CDR2 FQNNGV. The V end lost 4 bases, the J end lost 3 bases, and 14 bases lay between the germline ends. The length of the CDR3 is 15 residues. The CDR3 loop reads CASSSRGTGTDTQYF. As DNA, the CDR3 is TGTGCCAGCAGCTCCCGTGGTACCGGGACAGATACGCAGTATTTT.

This clonotype was counted ten times or more. The chain recombines TRBV7-2 with TRBJ2-3; 8 bases line up with TRBD1. Germline CDR1 is SGHTA and CDR2 is FQGNSA. J gave up 4 bases and V 3 bases, and 3 bases lay outside the gene matches. This CDR3 comprises 14 residues. Here the CDR3 reads CASSFQGASDTQYF. DNA of the CDR3: TGTGCCAGCAGCTTCCAGGGGGCATCAGATACGCAGTATTTT.